This TCR beta chain was sequenced during a study of T cells in Graves' hyperthyroidism and ophthalmopathy. In the study overall: Before any treatment, at initial diagnosis, peripheral blood was collected.

The investigators amplified TCR beta CDR3 regions from RNA transcripts. TCR CDR3 underwent first-round RT-PCR with the HTBI primer set. TCRdb independently ran MiXCR on the multiplex PCR reads; one entry per CDR3 protein. The sample yields approximately 530,000 distinct CDR3 sequences, approximately 15% seen once. It was uncontrolled infection, other autoimmune disease, pregnancy or lactation that excluded patients. A few counts support this clonotype. Its specificity is unknown. Germline V gene sequence: CDR1 MNHEY, CDR2 SMNVEV (reference sequence). The CDR3 has 13 residues. J gave up 6 bases and V 6 bases, and 5 bases lay outside the gene matches. The study, taken as a whole, reports: Through a model of 13 V-J features, ophthalmopathy was separated from stable hyperthyroidism. Model-based prediction identified ophthalmopathy a median around seven months prior to its onset.

The rearrangement joins TRBV27 to TRBJ2-5; 9 nucleotides line up with TRBD1. The sequenced material came from blood. This sequence was found in a woman aged 18-29 years with Graves' hyperthyroidism. In DNA form, the CDR3 reads TGTGCCAGCAGCCCAAACAGGGGGCAGACCCAGTACTTC. Amino acid sequence: CASSPNRGQTQYF.